The sequence of this T cell receptor beta chain was determined in a study of blood T cell repertoires in COVID-19. Repertoires were generated with immunoSEQ multiplex PCR, while TCRdb's copy carries only in-frame clones and drops some. The sample includes around 430,000 clones, 80% to 90% of them seen just once. Recovery among Cohort 3 donors was established by two negative PCRs, clearance, or symptom resolution. The V gene lost 2 bases and the J gene lost 2 bases, with 19 bases spanning the gap. Germline values: CDR1 LGHDT, CDR2 YNNKEL (reference sequence). The CDR3 is 17 amino acids. Sequencing was carried out using PBMCs or T cells enriched from blood (not recorded which). The chain uses TRBV3-1 (or the pseudogene TRBV3-2) and TRBJ2-7; maybe TRBD1 (6 bases). The receptor's source is a woman in her forties or fifties who had recovered from COVID-19. Written as DNA, the CDR3 is TGTGCCAGCAGCCAACCATACCACCAGGGGTCTGCCTACGAGCAGTACTTC. It yields the protein CASSQPYHQGSAYEQYF.